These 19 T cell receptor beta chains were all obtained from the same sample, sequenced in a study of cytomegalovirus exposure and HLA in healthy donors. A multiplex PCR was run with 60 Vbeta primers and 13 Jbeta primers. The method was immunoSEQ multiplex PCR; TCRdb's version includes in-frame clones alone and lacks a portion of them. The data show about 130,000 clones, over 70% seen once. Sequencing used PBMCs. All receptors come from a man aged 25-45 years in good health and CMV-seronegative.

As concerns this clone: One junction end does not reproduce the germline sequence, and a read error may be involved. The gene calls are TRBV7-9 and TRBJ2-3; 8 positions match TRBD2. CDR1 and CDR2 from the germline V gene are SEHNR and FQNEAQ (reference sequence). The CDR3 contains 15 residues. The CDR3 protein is CSSSLREGSTDTQYF. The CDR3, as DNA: TGTTCCAGCAGCCTCCGGGAGGGCAGCACAGATACGCAGTATTTT.

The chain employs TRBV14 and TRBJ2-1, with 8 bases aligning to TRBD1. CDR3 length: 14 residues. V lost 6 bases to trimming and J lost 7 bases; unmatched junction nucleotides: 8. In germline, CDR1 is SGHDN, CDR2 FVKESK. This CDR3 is CASRGQGRGNEQFF. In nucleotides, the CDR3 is TGTGCCAGCAGAGGACAGGGTCGGGGAAATGAGCAGTTCTTC.

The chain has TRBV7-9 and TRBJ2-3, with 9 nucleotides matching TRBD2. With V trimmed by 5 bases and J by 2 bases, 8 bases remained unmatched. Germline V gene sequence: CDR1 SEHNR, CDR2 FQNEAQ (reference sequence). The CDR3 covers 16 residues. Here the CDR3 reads CASSRMLAGPTDTQYF. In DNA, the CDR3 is TGTGCCAGCAGCCGTATGCTAGCGGGACCCACAGATACGCAGTATTTT.

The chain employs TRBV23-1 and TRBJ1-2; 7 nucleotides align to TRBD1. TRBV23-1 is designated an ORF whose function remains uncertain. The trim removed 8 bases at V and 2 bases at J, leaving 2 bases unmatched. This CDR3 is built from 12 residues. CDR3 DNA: TGCGCCAGCCCGGGACAGAACTATGGCTACACCTTC. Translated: CASPGQNYGYTF.

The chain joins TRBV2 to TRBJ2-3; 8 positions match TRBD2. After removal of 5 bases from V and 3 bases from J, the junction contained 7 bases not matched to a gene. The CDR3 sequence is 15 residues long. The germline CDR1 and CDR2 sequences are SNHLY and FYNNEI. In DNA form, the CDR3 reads TGTGCCAGCAGTTCCAGCGGGAGCAATACAGATACGCAGTATTTT. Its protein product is CASSSSGSNTDTQYF.

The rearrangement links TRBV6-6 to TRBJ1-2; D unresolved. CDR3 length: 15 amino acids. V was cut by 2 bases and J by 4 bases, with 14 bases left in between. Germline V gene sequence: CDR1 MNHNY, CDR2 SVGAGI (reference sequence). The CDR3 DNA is TGTGCCAGCAGTTACCCCGGCTCAGAGGGCTATGGCTACACCTTC. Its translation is CASSYPGSEGYGYTF.

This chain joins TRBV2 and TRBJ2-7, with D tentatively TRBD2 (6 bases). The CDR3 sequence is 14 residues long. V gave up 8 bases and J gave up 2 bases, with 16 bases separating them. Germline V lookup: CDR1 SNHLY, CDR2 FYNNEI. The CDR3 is CASGRSSQPYEQYF. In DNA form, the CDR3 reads TGTGCCAGCGGGAGGTCTAGTCAACCCTACGAGCAGTACTTC.

CDR3 sequence reads: CASSPPGLAGGLGGELFF. The CDR3 bases are TGTGCCAGCTCACCACCGGGACTAGCGGGAGGGCTTGGCGGGGAGCTGTTTTTT. The rearrangement joins TRBV18 to TRBJ2-2; 16 positions agree with TRBD2. Germline V gene lookup returns CDR1 KGHSH and CDR2 LQKENI. This CDR3 comprises 18 residues. V shed 0 bases, J shed 7 bases, and the junction held 5 bases outside the gene matches.

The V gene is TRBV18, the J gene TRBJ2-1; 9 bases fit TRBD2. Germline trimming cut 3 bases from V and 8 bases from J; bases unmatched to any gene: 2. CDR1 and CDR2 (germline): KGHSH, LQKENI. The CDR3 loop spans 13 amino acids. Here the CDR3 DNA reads TGTGCCAGCTCACCGGGACTAGCTGATGAGCAGTTCTTC. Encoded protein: CASSPGLADEQFF.

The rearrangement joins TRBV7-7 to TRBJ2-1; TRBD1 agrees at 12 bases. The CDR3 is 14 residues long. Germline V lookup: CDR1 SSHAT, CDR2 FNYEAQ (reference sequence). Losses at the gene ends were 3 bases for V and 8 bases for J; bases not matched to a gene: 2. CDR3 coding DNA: TGTGCCAGCAGCTTGGGACAGGGGGCGGATGAGCAGTTCTTC. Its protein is CASSLGQGADEQFF.

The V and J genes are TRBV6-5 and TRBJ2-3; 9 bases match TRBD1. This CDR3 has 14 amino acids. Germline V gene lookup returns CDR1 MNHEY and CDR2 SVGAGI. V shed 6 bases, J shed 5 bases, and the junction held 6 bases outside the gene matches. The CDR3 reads CASSPDRGKDTQYF. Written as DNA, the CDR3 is TGTGCCAGCAGCCCGGACAGGGGAAAAGATACGCAGTATTTT.

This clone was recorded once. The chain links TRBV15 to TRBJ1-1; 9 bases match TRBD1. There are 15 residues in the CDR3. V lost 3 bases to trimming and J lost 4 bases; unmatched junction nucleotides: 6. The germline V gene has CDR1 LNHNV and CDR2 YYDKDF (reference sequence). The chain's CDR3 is CATSSRQGVSTEAFF. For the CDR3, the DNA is TGTGCCACCAGCAGCCGACAGGGGGTTAGCACTGAAGCTTTCTTT.

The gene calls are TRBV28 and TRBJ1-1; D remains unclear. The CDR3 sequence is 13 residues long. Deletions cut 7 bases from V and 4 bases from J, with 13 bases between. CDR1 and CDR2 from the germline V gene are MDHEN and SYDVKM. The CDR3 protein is CASMIPGTTEAFF. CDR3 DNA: TGTGCCAGCATGATTCCGGGAACCACTGAAGCTTTCTTT.

The CDR3 sequence is CASAGGNEQFF. The DNA for the CDR3 is TGTGCCAGCGCCGGGGGCAATGAGCAGTTCTTC. The chain carries TRBV6-4 and TRBJ2-1, with D possibly matching TRBD2 (6 bases). The CDR3 is made up of 11 amino acids. Germline CDR1 is MRHNA and CDR2 is SNTAGT. V was clipped by 8 bases and J by 6 bases, with 8 bases between them.

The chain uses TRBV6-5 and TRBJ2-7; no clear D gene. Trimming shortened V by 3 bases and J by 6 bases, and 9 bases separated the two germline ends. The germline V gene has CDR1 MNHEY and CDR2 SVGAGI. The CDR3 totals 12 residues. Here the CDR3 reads CASSYPGREQYF. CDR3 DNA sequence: TGTGCCAGCAGTTATCCGGGTCGCGAGCAGTACTTC.

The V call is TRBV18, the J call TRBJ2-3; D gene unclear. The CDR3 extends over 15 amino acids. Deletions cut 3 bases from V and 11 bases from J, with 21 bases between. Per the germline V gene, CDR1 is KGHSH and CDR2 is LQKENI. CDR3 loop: CASSPPKSRRLEQYF. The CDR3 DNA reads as TGTGCCAGCTCACCTCCTAAGTCAAGGCGGCTGGAGCAGTATTTT. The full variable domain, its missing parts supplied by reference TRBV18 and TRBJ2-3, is NAGVMQNPRHLVRRRGQEARLRCSPMKGHSHVYWYRQLPEEGLKFMVYLQKENIIDESGMPKERFSAEFPKEGPSILRIQQVVRGDSAAYFCASSPPKSRRLEQYFGPGTRLTVL.

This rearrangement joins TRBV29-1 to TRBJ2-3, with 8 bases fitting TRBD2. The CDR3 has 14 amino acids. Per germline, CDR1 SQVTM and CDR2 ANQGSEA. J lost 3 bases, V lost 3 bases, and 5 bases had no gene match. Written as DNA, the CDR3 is TGCAGCGTTGATCCGGGAGGGGCAACAGATACGCAGTATTTT. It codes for CSVDPGGATDTQYF.

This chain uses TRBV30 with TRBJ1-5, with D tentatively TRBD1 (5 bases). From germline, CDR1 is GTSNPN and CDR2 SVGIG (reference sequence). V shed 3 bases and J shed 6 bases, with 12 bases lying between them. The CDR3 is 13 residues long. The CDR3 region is CAWSNQGGQPQHF. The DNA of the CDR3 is TGTGCCTGGAGCAACCAGGGTGGTCAGCCCCAGCATTTT. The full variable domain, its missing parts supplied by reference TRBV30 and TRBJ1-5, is SQTIHQWPATLVQPVGSPLSLECTVEGTSNPNLYWYRQAAGRGLQLLFYSVGIGQISSEVPQNLSASRPQDRQFILSSKKLLLSDSGFYLCAWSNQGGQPQHFGDGTRLSIL.

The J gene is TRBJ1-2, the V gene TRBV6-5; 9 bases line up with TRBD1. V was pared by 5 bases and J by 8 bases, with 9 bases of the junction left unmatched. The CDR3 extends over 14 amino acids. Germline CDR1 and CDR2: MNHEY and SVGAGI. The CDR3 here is CASSTPQGAQGYTF. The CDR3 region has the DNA TGTGCCAGCAGTACCCCACAGGGGGCGCAAGGCTACACCTTC.